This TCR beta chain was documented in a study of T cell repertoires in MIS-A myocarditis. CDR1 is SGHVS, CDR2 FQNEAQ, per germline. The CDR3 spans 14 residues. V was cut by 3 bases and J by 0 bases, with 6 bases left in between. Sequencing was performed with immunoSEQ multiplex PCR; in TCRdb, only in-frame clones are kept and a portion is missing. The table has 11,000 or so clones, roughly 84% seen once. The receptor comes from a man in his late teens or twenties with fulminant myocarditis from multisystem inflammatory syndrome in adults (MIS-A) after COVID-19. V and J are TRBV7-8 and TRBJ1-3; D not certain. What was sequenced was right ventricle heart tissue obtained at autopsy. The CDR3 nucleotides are TGTGCCAGCAGCTTGGCGAGCTCTGGAAACACCATATATTTT. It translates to CASSLASSGNTIYF.